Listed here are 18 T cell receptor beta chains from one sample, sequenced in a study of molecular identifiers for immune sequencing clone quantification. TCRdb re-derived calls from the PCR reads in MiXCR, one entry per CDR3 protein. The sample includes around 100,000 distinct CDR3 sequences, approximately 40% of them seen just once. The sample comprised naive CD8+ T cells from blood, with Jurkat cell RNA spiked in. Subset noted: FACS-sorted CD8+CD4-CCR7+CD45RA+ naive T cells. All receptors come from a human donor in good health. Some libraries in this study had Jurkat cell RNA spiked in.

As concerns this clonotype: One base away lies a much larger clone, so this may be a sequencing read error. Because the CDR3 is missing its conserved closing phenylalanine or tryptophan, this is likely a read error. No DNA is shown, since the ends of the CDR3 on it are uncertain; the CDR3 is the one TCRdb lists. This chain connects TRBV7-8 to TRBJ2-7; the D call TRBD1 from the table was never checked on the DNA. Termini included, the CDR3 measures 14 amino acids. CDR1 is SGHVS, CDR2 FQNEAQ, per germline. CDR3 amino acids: CASSLGPGTGREYS.

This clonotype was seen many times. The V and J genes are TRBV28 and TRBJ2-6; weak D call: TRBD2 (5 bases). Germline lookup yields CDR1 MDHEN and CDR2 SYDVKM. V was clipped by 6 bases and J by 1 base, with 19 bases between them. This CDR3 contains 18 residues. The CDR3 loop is CASSSDVQEASGANVLTF. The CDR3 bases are TGTGCCAGCAGCTCAGACGTGCAGGAGGCATCTGGGGCCAACGTCCTGACTTTC.

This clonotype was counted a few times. In DNA form, the CDR3 reads TGCGCCAGCAGGGAGGTCCCTGGGTTTGCAGATACGCAGTATTTT. This gives the protein CASREVPGFADTQYF. J is TRBJ2-3 and V is TRBV5-1; D is possibly TRBD2 (5 bases). CDR1 is SGHRS, CDR2 YFSETQ, per germline. The CDR3 sequence is 15 residues long. The V end was cut by 5 bases, the J end by 4 bases, with 17 bases between.

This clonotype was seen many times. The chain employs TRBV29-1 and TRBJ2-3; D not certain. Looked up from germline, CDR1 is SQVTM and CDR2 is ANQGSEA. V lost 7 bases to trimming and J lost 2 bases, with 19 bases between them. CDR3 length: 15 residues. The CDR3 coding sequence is TGCAGCGCCCCACGACGGACCTCCTTCACAGATACGCAGTATTTT. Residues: CSAPRRTSFTDTQYF.

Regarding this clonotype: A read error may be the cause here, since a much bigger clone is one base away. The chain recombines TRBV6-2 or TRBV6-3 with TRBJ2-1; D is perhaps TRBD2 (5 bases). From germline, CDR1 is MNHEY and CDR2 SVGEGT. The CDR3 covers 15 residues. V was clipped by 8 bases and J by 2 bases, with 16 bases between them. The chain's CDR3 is CASGPTRAPYNEQFF. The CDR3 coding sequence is TGTGCCAGCGGTCCCACTAGGGCCCCCTACAATGAGCAGTTCTTC.

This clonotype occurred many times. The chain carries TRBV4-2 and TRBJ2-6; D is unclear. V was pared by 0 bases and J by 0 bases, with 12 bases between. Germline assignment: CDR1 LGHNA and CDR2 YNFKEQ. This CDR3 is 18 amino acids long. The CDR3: CASSQDPGYSSGANVLTF. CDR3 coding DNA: TGTGCCAGCAGCCAAGATCCTGGGTATTCCTCTGGGGCCAACGTCCTGACTTTC.

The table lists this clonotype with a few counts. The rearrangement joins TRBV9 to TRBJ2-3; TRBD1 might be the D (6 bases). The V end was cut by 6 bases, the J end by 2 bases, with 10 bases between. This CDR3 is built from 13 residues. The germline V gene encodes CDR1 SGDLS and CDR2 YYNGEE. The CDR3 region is CASNRADTDTQYF. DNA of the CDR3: TGTGCCAGCAACAGGGCCGACACAGATACGCAGTATTTT.

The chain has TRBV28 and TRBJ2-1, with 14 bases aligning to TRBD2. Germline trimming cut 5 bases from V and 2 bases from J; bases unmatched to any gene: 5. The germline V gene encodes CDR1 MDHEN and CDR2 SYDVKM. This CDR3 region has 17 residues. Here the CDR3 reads CASSLRTSGRTYNEQFF. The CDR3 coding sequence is TGTGCCAGCAGTCTGAGGACTAGCGGGAGGACCTACAATGAGCAGTTCTTC.

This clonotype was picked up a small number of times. The CDR3 region has the DNA TGTGCCAGCAGCCCGTGGGACGAGCAGTACTTC. Translating it yields CASSPWDEQYF. This rearrangement joins TRBV28 to TRBJ2-7; D gene uncertain. CDR1 and CDR2 from the germline V gene are MDHEN and SYDVKM. The CDR3 loop spans 11 amino acids. V was shortened by 6 bases and J by 5 bases, with 8 bases between the two germline ends. The full variable domain, its missing parts supplied by reference TRBV28 and TRBJ2-7, is DVKVTQSSRYLVKRTGEKVFLECVQDMDHENMFWYRQDPGLGLRLIYFSYDVKMKEKGDIPEGYSVSREKKERFSLILESASTNQTSMYLCASSPWDEQYFGPGTRLTVT.

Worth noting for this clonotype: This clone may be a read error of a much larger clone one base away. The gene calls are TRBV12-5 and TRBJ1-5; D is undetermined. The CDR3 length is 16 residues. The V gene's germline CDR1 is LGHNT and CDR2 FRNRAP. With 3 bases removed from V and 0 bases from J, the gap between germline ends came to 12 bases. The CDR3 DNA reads TGTGCTAGTGGTTTTATACGGGAGGGTAGCAATCAGCCCCAGCATTTT. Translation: CASGFIREGSNQPQHF.

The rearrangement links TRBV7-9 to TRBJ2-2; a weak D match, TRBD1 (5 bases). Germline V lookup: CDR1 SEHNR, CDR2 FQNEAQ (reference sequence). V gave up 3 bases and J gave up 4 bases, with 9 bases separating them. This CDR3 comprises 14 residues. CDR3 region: CASSFWQGTGELFF. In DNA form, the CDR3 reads TGTGCCAGCAGCTTTTGGCAGGGCACCGGGGAGCTGTTTTTT.

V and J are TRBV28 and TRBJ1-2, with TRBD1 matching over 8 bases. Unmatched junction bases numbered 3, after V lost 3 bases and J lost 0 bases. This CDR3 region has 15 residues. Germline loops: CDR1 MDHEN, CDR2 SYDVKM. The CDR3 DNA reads TGTGCCAGCAGTTTTGGGACAGGCACTAACTATGGCTACACCTTC. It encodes CASSFGTGTNYGYTF.

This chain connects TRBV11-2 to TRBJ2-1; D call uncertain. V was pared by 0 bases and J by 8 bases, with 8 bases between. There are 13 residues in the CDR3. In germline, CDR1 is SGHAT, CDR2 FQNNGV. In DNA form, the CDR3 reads TGTGCCAGCAGCTTAGAAGCAGGTGATGAGCAGTTCTTC. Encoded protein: CASSLEAGDEQFF.

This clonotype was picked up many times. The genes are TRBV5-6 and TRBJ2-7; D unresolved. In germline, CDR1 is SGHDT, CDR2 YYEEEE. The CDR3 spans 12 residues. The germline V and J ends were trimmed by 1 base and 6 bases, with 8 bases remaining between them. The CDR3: CASSLLGSEQYF. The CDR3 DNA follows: TGTGCCAGCAGCTTGTTAGGGTCCGAGCAGTACTTC. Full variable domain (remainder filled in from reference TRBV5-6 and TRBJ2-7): DAGVTQSPTHLIKTRGQQVTLRCSPKSGHDTVSWYQQALGQGPQFIFQYYEEEERQRGNFPDRFSGHQFPNYSSELNVNALLLGDSALYLCASSLLGSEQYFGPGTRLTVT.

The CDR3 loop is CSARGTNHFYEQYF. The CDR3 DNA is TGCAGTGCTAGAGGGACTAACCACTTCTACGAGCAGTACTTC. V is TRBV20-1 and J is TRBJ2-7; maybe TRBD2 (6 bases). Germline-derived CDR1 and CDR2 are DFQATT and SNEGSKA (reference sequence). V shed 1 base and J shed 3 bases, with 13 bases lying between them. This CDR3 region has 14 residues.

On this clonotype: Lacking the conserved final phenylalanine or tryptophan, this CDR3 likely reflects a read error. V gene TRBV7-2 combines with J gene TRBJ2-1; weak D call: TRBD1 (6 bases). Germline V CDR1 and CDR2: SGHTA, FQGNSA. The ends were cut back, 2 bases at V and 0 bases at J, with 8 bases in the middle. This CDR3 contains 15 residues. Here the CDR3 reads CASSLQGYSYNEQFY. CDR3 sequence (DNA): TGTGCCAGCAGCTTACAGGGGTACTCCTACAATGAGCAGTTCTAC.

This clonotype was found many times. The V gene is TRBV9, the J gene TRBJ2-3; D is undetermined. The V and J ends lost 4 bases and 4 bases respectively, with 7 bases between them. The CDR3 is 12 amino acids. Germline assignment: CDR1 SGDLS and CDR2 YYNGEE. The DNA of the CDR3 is TGTGCCAGCAGCCCCCCCGCAGATACGCAGTATTTT. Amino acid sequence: CASSPPADTQYF.

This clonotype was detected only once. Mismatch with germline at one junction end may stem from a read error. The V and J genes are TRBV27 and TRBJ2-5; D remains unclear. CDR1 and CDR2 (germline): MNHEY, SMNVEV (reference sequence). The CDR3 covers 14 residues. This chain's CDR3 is CASSFYPYQETRYF. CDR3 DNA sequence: TGTGCCAGCAGTTTCTATCCGTACCAAGAGACCCGGTACTTC.